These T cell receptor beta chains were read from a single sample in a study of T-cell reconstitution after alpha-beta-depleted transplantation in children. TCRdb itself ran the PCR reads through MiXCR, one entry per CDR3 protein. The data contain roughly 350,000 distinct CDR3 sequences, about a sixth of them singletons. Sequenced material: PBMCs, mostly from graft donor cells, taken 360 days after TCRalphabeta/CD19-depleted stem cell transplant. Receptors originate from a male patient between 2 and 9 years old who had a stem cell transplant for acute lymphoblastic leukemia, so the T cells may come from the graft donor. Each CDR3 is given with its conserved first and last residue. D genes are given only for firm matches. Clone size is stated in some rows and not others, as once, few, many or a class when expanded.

cdr3_aa: CASSSFSGRADYNEQFF
cdr3_nt: TGTGCCAGCAGCTCCTTTAGCGGGAGGGCCGACTACAATGAGCAGTTCTTC
clone_size: NA
v_call: TRBV11-2
j_call: TRBJ2-1
d_call: TRBD2

cdr3_aa: CASSLEREPTYEQYF
cdr3_nt: TGTGCCAGCAGCTTGGAGCGGGAGCCAACCTACGAGCAGTACTTC
clone_size: NA
v_call: TRBV7-9
j_call: TRBJ2-7
d_call: TRBD2

cdr3_aa: CATSDPAGGWRETQYF
cdr3_nt: TGTGCCACCAGTGATCCAGCGGGAGGTTGGCGAGAGACCCAGTACTTC
clone_size: few
v_call: TRBV24-1
j_call: TRBJ2-5
d_call: TRBD2

cdr3_aa: CASSSWTGTLQQTQYF
cdr3_nt: TGTGCCAGCAGTTCTTGGACAGGGACCCTTCAACAGACCCAGTACTTC
clone_size: few
v_call: TRBV27
j_call: TRBJ2-5
d_call: TRBD1

cdr3_aa: CASSLSILTVQETQYF
cdr3_nt: TGTGCCAGCAGCTTATCCATCCTGACGGTCCAAGAGACCCAGTACTTC
clone_size: NA
v_call: TRBV27
j_call: TRBJ2-5
d_call: NA

cdr3_aa: CASSSQTGIPYEQYF
cdr3_nt: TGTGCCAGCAGTTCGCAAACAGGGATCCCCTACGAGCAGTACTTC
clone_size: NA
v_call: TRBV12-3/TRBV12-4
j_call: TRBJ2-7
d_call: NA

cdr3_aa: CAISGGSGSGEQFF
cdr3_nt: TGTGCCATCAGTGGAGGTAGCGGGAGTGGGGAGCAGTTCTTC
clone_size: NA
v_call: TRBV10-3
j_call: TRBJ2-1
d_call: TRBD2

cdr3_aa: CASSQDPWTSRRPYNEQFF
cdr3_nt: TGCGCCAGCAGCCAAGACCCATGGACTAGCCGGAGACCCTACAATGAGCAGTTCTTC
clone_size: NA
v_call: TRBV4-3
j_call: TRBJ2-1
d_call: TRBD2

cdr3_aa: CAYLRGASSYNSPLHF
cdr3_nt: TGTGCTTATTTGCGAGGGGCGAGCTCCTATAATTCACCCCTCCACTTT
clone_size: few
v_call: TRBV12-5
j_call: TRBJ1-6
d_call: NA

cdr3_aa: CASNAGPEETQYF
cdr3_nt: TGTGCCAGCAATGCAGGACCGGAAGAGACCCAGTACTTC
clone_size: once
v_call: TRBV9
j_call: TRBJ2-5
d_call: NA

cdr3_aa: CASSDLLSSGANVLTF
cdr3_nt: TGTGCCAGCAGCGACCTCTTAAGTTCCGGGGCCAACGTCCTGACTTTC
clone_size: few
v_call: TRBV5-4
j_call: TRBJ2-6
d_call: NA

cdr3_aa: CASSELFGRVNTEAFF
cdr3_nt: TGTGCCAGCAGTGAACTTTTCGGACGGGTGAACACTGAAGCTTTCTTT
clone_size: NA
v_call: TRBV6-1
j_call: TRBJ1-1
d_call: NA

cdr3_aa: CASSFRRGARAYEQYF
cdr3_nt: TGTGCCAGCAGTTTTAGGCGGGGGGCAAGGGCCTACGAGCAGTACTTC
clone_size: NA
v_call: TRBV12-3/TRBV12-4
j_call: TRBJ2-7
d_call: TRBD2

cdr3_aa: CASSLDPPTDTQYF
cdr3_nt: TGTGCCAGCAGCTTAGACCCACCCACAGATACGCAGTATTTT
clone_size: few
v_call: TRBV11-2
j_call: TRBJ2-3
d_call: NA

cdr3_aa: CASSGRTGAVTDTQYF
cdr3_nt: TGTGCCAGCAGCGGACGGACAGGGGCCGTCACAGATACGCAGTATTTT
clone_size: NA
v_call: TRBV7-9
j_call: TRBJ2-3
d_call: TRBD1

cdr3_aa: CASSRLTSFTEQFF
cdr3_nt: TGTGCCAGCAGCCGCCTTACTAGCTTTACTGAGCAGTTCTTC
clone_size: NA
v_call: TRBV6-2/TRBV6-3
j_call: TRBJ2-1
d_call: NA

cdr3_aa: CASSSGAASGANVLTF
cdr3_nt: TGTGCCAGCAGCTCCGGAGCGGCCTCTGGGGCCAACGTCCTGACTTTC
clone_size: few
v_call: TRBV7-8
j_call: TRBJ2-6
d_call: NA

cdr3_aa: CASKGLAGVNYNEQFF
cdr3_nt: TGTGCCAGCAAGGGACTAGCGGGAGTTAACTACAATGAGCAGTTCTTC
clone_size: NA
v_call: TRBV25-1
j_call: TRBJ2-1
d_call: TRBD2

cdr3_aa: CASSLIGKSYEQYF
cdr3_nt: TGTGCCAGCAGTTTAATCGGAAAATCCTACGAGCAGTACTTC
clone_size: many
v_call: TRBV28
j_call: TRBJ2-7
d_call: NA

cdr3_aa: CASSLKGFTTDTQYF
cdr3_nt: TGTGCCAGCAGCTTAAAGGGTTTTACCACAGATACGCAGTATTTT
clone_size: many
v_call: TRBV11-2
j_call: TRBJ2-3
d_call: NA

cdr3_aa: CATSRDWRDNSPLHF
cdr3_nt: TGTGCCACCAGCAGAGATTGGCGGGATAATTCACCCCTCCACTTT
clone_size: many
v_call: TRBV15
j_call: TRBJ1-6
d_call: NA

cdr3_aa: CASSPRGPYEQYF
cdr3_nt: TGTGCCAGCAGTCCCAGGGGGCCTTACGAGCAGTACTTC
clone_size: few
v_call: TRBV28
j_call: TRBJ2-7
d_call: TRBD1

cdr3_aa: CASSQDLLRTGADTQYF
cdr3_nt: TGTGCCAGCAGCCAAGATTTACTTCGGACAGGGGCAGATACGCAGTATTTT
clone_size: NA
v_call: TRBV14
j_call: TRBJ2-3
d_call: TRBD1

cdr3_aa: CASRRETASNQPQHF
cdr3_nt: TGTGCCAGCAGGCGGGAGACAGCAAGCAATCAGCCCCAGCATTTT
clone_size: few
v_call: TRBV2
j_call: TRBJ1-5
d_call: NA

cdr3_aa: CASSLVQGSYEQYF
cdr3_nt: TGTGCCAGCAGCTTGGTACAGGGGAGCTACGAGCAGTACTTC
clone_size: few
v_call: TRBV5-8
j_call: TRBJ2-7
d_call: TRBD1

cdr3_aa: CASSYSIPPGAGNTIYF
cdr3_nt: TGTGCCAGCAGTTACTCGATACCCCCAGGGGCTGGAAACACCATATATTTT
clone_size: few
v_call: TRBV6-5
j_call: TRBJ1-3
d_call: NA

cdr3_aa: CASSPSGLAGHISYEQYF
cdr3_nt: TGTGCCAGCAGCCCCTCGGGACTAGCGGGACATATATCCTACGAGCAGTACTTC
clone_size: few
v_call: TRBV9
j_call: TRBJ2-7
d_call: TRBD2

cdr3_aa: CASSLTGTSYGYTF
cdr3_nt: TGTGCCAGCAGTTTGACAGGGACCTCCTATGGCTACACCTTC
clone_size: NA
v_call: TRBV7-9
j_call: TRBJ1-2
d_call: TRBD1

cdr3_aa: CATSRNGEQFF
cdr3_nt: TGTGCCACCAGCAGAAATGGTGAGCAGTTCTTC
clone_size: NA
v_call: TRBV15
j_call: TRBJ2-1
d_call: NA

cdr3_aa: CASSQGWTVGGDTEAFF
cdr3_nt: TGCGCCAGCAGCCAAGGCTGGACAGTCGGAGGTGACACTGAAGCTTTCTTT
clone_size: NA
v_call: TRBV4-1
j_call: TRBJ1-1
d_call: NA

cdr3_aa: CASSPLLSGYQETQYF
cdr3_nt: TGCGCCAGCAGCCCCCTTCTCAGCGGGTACCAAGAGACCCAGTACTTC
clone_size: few
v_call: TRBV5-1
j_call: TRBJ2-5
d_call: NA

cdr3_aa: CATSAGDTQYF
cdr3_nt: TGTGCCACCAGTGCCGGAGATACGCAGTATTTT
clone_size: few
v_call: TRBV24-1
j_call: TRBJ2-3
d_call: NA

cdr3_aa: CASSWDRGGGYTF
cdr3_nt: TGTGCCAGCAGTTGGGACAGGGGTGGTGGCTACACCTTC
clone_size: many
v_call: TRBV12-3/TRBV12-4
j_call: TRBJ1-2
d_call: TRBD1

cdr3_aa: CASSPGTGPYGYTF
cdr3_nt: TGTGCCAGCTCACCAGGTACAGGACCCTATGGCTACACCTTC
clone_size: few
v_call: TRBV18
j_call: TRBJ1-2
d_call: NA

cdr3_aa: CASSLTGQTKETQYF
cdr3_nt: TGTGCCAGCAGCTTAACCGGACAGACCAAGGAGACCCAGTACTTC
clone_size: NA
v_call: TRBV7-2
j_call: TRBJ2-5
d_call: NA

cdr3_aa: CAISDRSQPTPQHF
cdr3_nt: TGTGCCATCAGTGATAGGTCCCAACCGACGCCCCAGCATTTT
clone_size: many
v_call: TRBV10-3
j_call: TRBJ1-5
d_call: NA

cdr3_aa: CASTQPRHSARDSGANVLTF
cdr3_nt: TGTGCCAGCACGCAGCCACGACATAGCGCGAGAGACTCTGGGGCCAACGTCCTGACTTTC
clone_size: few
v_call: TRBV12-3/TRBV12-4
j_call: TRBJ2-6
d_call: NA

cdr3_aa: CPSSQDLQGGQPQHF
cdr3_nt: TGTCCCAGCAGCCAAGATCTCCAGGGCGGTCAGCCCCAGCATTTT
clone_size: NA
v_call: TRBV4-2
j_call: TRBJ1-5
d_call: NA

cdr3_aa: CASSSDQTSGGETQYF
cdr3_nt: TGTGCCAGCAGCTCCGACCAGACTAGCGGAGGGGAGACCCAGTACTTC
clone_size: NA
v_call: TRBV13
j_call: TRBJ2-5
d_call: TRBD2

cdr3_aa: CASSFYLTDTQYF
cdr3_nt: TGTGCCAGCAGTTTTTATCTCACAGATACGCAGTATTTT
clone_size: many
v_call: TRBV12-3/TRBV12-4
j_call: TRBJ2-3
d_call: NA

cdr3_aa: CASSLFGTKAKNIQYF
cdr3_nt: TGTGCCAGCAGTTTATTCGGAACCAAGGCCAAAAACATTCAGTACTTC
clone_size: many
v_call: TRBV28
j_call: TRBJ2-4
d_call: NA

cdr3_aa: CASSPRPGELFF
cdr3_nt: TGTGCCAGCAGTCCAAGACCCGGGGAGCTGTTTTTT
clone_size: many
v_call: TRBV12-3/TRBV12-4
j_call: TRBJ2-2
d_call: NA

cdr3_aa: CASSSYGAGDLQETQYF
cdr3_nt: TGTGCCAGCAGTTCCTACGGGGCGGGAGACCTCCAAGAGACCCAGTACTTC
clone_size: many
v_call: TRBV12-3/TRBV12-4
j_call: TRBJ2-5
d_call: TRBD2

cdr3_aa: CSARDRLALGETQYF
cdr3_nt: TGCAGTGCTAGAGATCGCCTAGCGTTAGGGGAGACCCAGTACTTC
clone_size: few
v_call: TRBV20-1
j_call: TRBJ2-5
d_call: NA

cdr3_aa: CASSPPGFSVTYEQYF
cdr3_nt: TGTGCCAGCAGCCCGCCTGGTTTTAGCGTCACCTACGAGCAGTACTTC
clone_size: once
v_call: TRBV7-9
j_call: TRBJ2-7
d_call: NA

cdr3_aa: CASSQNRGTGANVLTF
cdr3_nt: TGTGCCAGCAGCCAGAACCGGGGCACTGGGGCCAACGTCCTGACTTTC
clone_size: few
v_call: TRBV7-3
j_call: TRBJ2-6
d_call: NA

cdr3_aa: CASSYSRESPASYEQYF
cdr3_nt: TGTGCCAGCAGTTACTCTCGCGAGTCACCAGCGAGCTACGAGCAGTACTTC
clone_size: NA
v_call: TRBV6-5
j_call: TRBJ2-7
d_call: NA

cdr3_aa: CASSHSREQYF
cdr3_nt: TGTGCCAGCAGCCACAGTAGGGAGCAGTACTTC
clone_size: few
v_call: TRBV14
j_call: TRBJ2-7
d_call: NA

cdr3_aa: CAISGGQGGTEAFF
cdr3_nt: TGTGCCATCAGTGGGGGACAGGGAGGCACTGAAGCTTTCTTT
clone_size: few
v_call: TRBV10-3
j_call: TRBJ1-1
d_call: TRBD1

cdr3_aa: CASSLGGPPQHF
cdr3_nt: TGTGCCAGCAGCTTAGGGGGACCGCCCCAGCATTTT
clone_size: few
v_call: TRBV7-9
j_call: TRBJ1-5
d_call: NA

cdr3_aa: CAWTRSDRVVGETQYF
cdr3_nt: TGTGCCTGGACTAGGTCAGACAGGGTGGTGGGGGAGACCCAGTACTTC
clone_size: many
v_call: TRBV30
j_call: TRBJ2-5
d_call: TRBD1

cdr3_aa: CASLPLASGNTIYF
cdr3_nt: TGTGCCAGCCTCCCCTTGGCTTCTGGAAACACCATATATTTT
clone_size: once
v_call: TRBV6-1
j_call: TRBJ1-3
d_call: NA

cdr3_aa: CASSLGQGRETQYF
cdr3_nt: TGCGCCAGCAGCCTAGGACAGGGGAGGGAGACCCAGTACTTC
clone_size: many
v_call: TRBV4-1
j_call: TRBJ2-5
d_call: TRBD1

cdr3_aa: CASSLNYRGRTEAFF
cdr3_nt: TGTGCCAGCAGTTTGAACTACAGGGGGAGAACTGAAGCTTTCTTT
clone_size: few
v_call: TRBV28
j_call: TRBJ1-1
d_call: TRBD1

cdr3_aa: CASSPPLTSAGVDNEQFF
cdr3_nt: TGTGCCAGTAGTCCCCCACTAACCTCAGCGGGAGTCGACAATGAGCAGTTCTTC
clone_size: few
v_call: TRBV19
j_call: TRBJ2-1
d_call: TRBD2

cdr3_aa: CASRPPAGQTLNQPQHF
cdr3_nt: TGTGCCAGCAGACCCCCGGCGGGACAGACCCTCAATCAGCCCCAGCATTTT
clone_size: few
v_call: TRBV28
j_call: TRBJ1-5
d_call: TRBD1

cdr3_aa: CASSPPNEKLFF
cdr3_nt: TGTGCCAGCAGCCCCCCTAATGAAAAACTGTTTTTT
clone_size: few
v_call: TRBV3-1
j_call: TRBJ1-4
d_call: NA

cdr3_aa: CASSLAGAGVETQYF
cdr3_nt: TGTGCCAGCAGCTTAGCTGGTGCGGGAGTAGAGACCCAGTACTTC
clone_size: few
v_call: TRBV7-2
j_call: TRBJ2-5
d_call: TRBD2